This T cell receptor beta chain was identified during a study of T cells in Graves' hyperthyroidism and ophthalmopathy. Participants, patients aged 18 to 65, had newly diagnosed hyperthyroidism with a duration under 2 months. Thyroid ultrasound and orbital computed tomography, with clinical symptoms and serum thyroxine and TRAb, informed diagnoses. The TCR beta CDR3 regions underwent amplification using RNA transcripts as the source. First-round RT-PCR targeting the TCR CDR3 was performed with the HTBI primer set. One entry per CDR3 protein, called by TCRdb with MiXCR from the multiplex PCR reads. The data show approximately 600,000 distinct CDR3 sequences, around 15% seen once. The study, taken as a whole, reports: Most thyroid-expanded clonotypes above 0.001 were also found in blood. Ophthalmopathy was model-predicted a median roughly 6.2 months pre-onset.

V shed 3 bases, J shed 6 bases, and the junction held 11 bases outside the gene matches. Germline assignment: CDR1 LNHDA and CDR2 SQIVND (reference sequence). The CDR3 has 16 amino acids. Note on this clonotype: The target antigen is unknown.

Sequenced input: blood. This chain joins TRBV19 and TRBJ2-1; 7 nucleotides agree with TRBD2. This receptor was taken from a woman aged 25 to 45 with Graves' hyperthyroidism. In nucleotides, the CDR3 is TGTGCCAGTAGTATTGGATGGCGGGAGATCGGCAATGAGCAGTTCTTC. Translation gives CASSIGWREIGNEQFF.